These 10 T cell receptor beta chains came from one sample sequenced in a study of coeliac disease. Generated by immunoSEQ multiplex PCR, the TCRdb table keeps only in-frame clones and is missing some. The sample holds several thousand clones; 69% are singletons and the top ten take nearly 8.5%. Specimen: intraepithelial lymphocytes from the gut. Receptor source: a man aged 25-45 years with celiac disease.

The gene calls are TRBV4-1 and TRBJ1-4; 9 positions match TRBD1. The germline gives CDR1 MGHRA, CDR2 YSYEKL. This CDR3 region has 14 residues. V shed 4 bases, J shed 5 bases, and the junction held 2 bases outside the gene matches. The CDR3 nucleotides are TGCGCCAGCAGCCTCGGGACAGGGAATGAAAAACTGTTTTTT. Protein: CASSLGTGNEKLFF.

The J gene is TRBJ2-5, the V gene TRBV7-2, with TRBD1 matching over 8 bases. Germline trimming cut 5 bases from V and 5 bases from J; bases unmatched to any gene: 7. The CDR3 consists of 14 residues. In germline, CDR1 is SGHTA, CDR2 FQGNSA. For the CDR3, the DNA is TGTGCCAGCAGCCCCGGACAGGGTAGGGAGACCCAGTACTTC. Protein sequence: CASSPGQGRETQYF.

The chain is built from TRBV4-3 and TRBJ2-1; D is perhaps TRBD2 (6 bases). V dropped 4 bases and J dropped 5 bases, with 18 bases sitting between them. Germline assignment: CDR1 LGHNA and CDR2 YSLEER. There are 16 residues in the CDR3. The CDR3 DNA reads as TGCGCCAGCAGCCGAGGAACTAGCAGGTCCGACAATGAGCAGTTCTTC. Protein sequence: CASSRGTSRSDNEQFF.

This clone was detected only a few times. The chain recombines TRBV29-1 with TRBJ2-5, with D possibly TRBD1 on 8 matching bases. The V end lost 5 bases, the J end lost 4 bases, and 11 bases lay between the germline ends. Germline CDR1 and CDR2: SQVTM and ANQGSEA. CDR3 size: 12 residues. CDR3 DNA sequence: TGCAGCGTTACAGGGGGGGGAGAGACCCAGTACTTC. Amino acids: CSVTGGGETQYF.

This chain uses TRBV28 with TRBJ1-3; D is undetermined. Per germline, CDR1 MDHEN and CDR2 SYDVKM. The ends were cut back, 5 bases at V and 4 bases at J, with 9 bases in the middle. The CDR3 loop spans 13 amino acids. The CDR3 DNA is TGTGCCAGCAGTAGACCCGGGGGAAACACCATATATTTT. Its protein product is CASSRPGGNTIYF.

On this clone: A junction end diverges from the germline sequence, so it may reflect a read error. Other DNA sequences from this sample encode an identical CDR3 as well. This chain joins TRBV7-3 and TRBJ2-1; possible D gene TRBD1, 6 bases. This CDR3 comprises 13 residues. Germline-derived CDR1 and CDR2 are SGHTA and FQGTGA. Written as DNA, the CDR3 is TGCGCCAGCAGCTTTGGACAGCACAATGAGCAGTTCTTC. This encodes CASSFGQHNEQFF.

J is TRBJ2-1 and V is TRBV6-6, with TRBD2 as a possible D gene (5 bases). The CDR3 sequence is 13 residues long. From germline, CDR1 is MNHNY and CDR2 SVGAGI (reference sequence). Between the trimmed V and J ends, which lost 9 bases and 4 bases, there was a span of 13 bases. This CDR3 reads CASSNEGYNEQFF. Written as DNA, the CDR3 is TGTGCCAGTTCAAATGAGGGATACAATGAGCAGTTCTTC.

Only a few counts were recorded for this clone. The chain is built from TRBV5-1 and TRBJ1-1; unclear D gene. The CDR3 length is 15 residues. Trimming took 1 base from V and 0 from J, leaving 10 bases between them. Germline V gene lookup returns CDR1 SGHRS and CDR2 YFSETQ. CDR3 amino acids: CASSLYQLMNTEAFF. The CDR3 DNA reads as TGCGCCAGCAGCTTGTATCAACTCATGAACACTGAAGCTTTCTTT.

This clone was detected a few times. The chain has TRBV7-8 and TRBJ2-7; TRBD1 aligns across 10 bases. Germline trimming cut 3 bases from V and 4 bases from J; bases unmatched to any gene: 3. In germline, CDR1 is SGHVS, CDR2 FQNEAQ. This CDR3 has 14 amino acids. The CDR3 loop is CASSFGTGVYEQYF. CDR3 nucleotide sequence: TGTGCCAGCAGCTTCGGGACAGGGGTATACGAGCAGTACTTC.

The genes are TRBV4-1 and TRBJ2-6; the match to TRBD1 covers 8 bases. Per the germline V gene, CDR1 is MGHRA and CDR2 is YSYEKL. The V segment lost 3 bases and the J segment 0 bases; nucleotides outside the gene matches: 10. There are 19 residues in the CDR3. The CDR3 bases are TGCGCCAGCAGCCACAGCCGGACAGGGTTTCTCTCTGGGGCCAACGTCCTGACTTTC. Translating gives CASSHSRTGFLSGANVLTF.